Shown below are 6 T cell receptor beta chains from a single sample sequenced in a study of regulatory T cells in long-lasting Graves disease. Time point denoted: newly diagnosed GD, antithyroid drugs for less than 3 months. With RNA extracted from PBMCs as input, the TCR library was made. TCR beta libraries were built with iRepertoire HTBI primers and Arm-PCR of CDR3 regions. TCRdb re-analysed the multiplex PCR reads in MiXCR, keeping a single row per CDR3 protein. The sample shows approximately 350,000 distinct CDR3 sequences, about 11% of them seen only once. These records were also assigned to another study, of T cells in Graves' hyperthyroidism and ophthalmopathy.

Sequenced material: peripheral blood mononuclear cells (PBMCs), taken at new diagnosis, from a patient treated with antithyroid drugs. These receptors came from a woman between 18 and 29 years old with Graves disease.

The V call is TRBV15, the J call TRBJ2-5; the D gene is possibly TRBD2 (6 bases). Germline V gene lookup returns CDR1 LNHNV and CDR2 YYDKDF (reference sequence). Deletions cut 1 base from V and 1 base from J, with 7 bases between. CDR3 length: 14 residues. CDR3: CATSRAGGQETQYF. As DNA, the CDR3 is TGTGCCACCAGCAGAGCCGGGGGCCAAGAGACCCAGTACTTC.

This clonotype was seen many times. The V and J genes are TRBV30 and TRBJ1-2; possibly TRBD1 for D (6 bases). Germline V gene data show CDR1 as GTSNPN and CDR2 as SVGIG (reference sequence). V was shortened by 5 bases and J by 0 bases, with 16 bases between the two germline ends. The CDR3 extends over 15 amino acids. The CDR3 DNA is TGTGCCTGGGGGAACACAGGGACATCTAACTATGGCTACACCTTC. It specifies CAWGNTGTSNYGYTF.

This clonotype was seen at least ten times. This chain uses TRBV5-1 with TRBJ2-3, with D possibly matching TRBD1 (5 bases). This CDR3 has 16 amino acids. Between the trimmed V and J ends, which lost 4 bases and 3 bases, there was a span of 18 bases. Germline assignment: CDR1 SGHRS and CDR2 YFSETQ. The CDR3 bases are TGCGCCAGCAGCCAATGGCGGTTAGGGGCGACAGATACGCAGTATTTT. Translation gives CASSQWRLGATDTQYF. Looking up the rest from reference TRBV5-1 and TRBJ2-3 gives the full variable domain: KAGVTQTPRYLIKTRGQQVTLSCSPISGHRSVSWYQQTPGQGLQFLFEYFSETQRNKGNFPGRFSGRQFSNSRSEMNVSTLELGDSALYLCASSQWRLGATDTQYFGPGTRLTVL.

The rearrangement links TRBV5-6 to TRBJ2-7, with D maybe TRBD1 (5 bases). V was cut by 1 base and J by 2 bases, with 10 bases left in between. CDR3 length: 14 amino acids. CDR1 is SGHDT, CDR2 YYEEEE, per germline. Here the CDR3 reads CASSLFPGPYEQYV. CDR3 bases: TGTGCCAGCAGCTTGTTTCCAGGGCCCTACGAGCAGTACGTC.

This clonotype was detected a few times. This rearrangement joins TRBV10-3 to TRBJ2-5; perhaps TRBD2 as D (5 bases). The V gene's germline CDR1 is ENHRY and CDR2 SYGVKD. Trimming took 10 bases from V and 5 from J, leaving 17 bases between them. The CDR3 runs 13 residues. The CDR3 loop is CATQRRFDETQYF. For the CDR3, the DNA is TGTGCCACCCAGCGGAGGTTCGACGAGACCCAGTACTTC.

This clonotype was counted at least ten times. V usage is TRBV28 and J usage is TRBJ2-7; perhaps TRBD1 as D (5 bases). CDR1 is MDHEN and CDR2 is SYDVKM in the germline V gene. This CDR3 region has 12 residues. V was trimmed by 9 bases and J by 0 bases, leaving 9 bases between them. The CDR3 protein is CASTTVSYEQYF. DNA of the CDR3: TGTGCCAGTACGACAGTCTCCTACGAGCAGTACTTC.